The entry below gives a single T cell receptor beta chain sequence along with its context. Its antigen is still unknown. Then a second PCR, running about 6 to 12 cycles, was carried out with a sample-barcoded 5' primer and a J-beta primer mix. All samples yielded 3 million or more CDR3-containing paired-end reads. TCRdb recomputed calls from the 5' RACE reads with MiXCR, one row per CDR3 protein. The repertoire holds around 750,000 distinct CDR3 sequences, with 53% as singletons. The record originates from a study of blood T cells in healthy people across ages. The study, taken as a whole, reports: In older individuals, TCR beta diversity per million T cells was lower, falling roughly linearly with age.

Staff drew approximately 9.1 milliliters of peripheral blood from each donor. This CDR3 region has 15 residues. Germline CDR1 is MNHEY and CDR2 is SVGAGI. Trimming at V came to 7 bases and at J to 9 bases, leaving 15 bases not matched to a gene. Sequenced sample: blood. The source is an older man in good health. The rearrangement joins TRBV6-5 to TRBJ1-1, with 9 bases lining up with TRBD1. CDR3 sequence: CASTLTPGTGLKAFF. The CDR3 DNA reads TGTGCCAGCACTCTTACTCCCGGGACAGGGCTTAAAGCTTTCTTT.